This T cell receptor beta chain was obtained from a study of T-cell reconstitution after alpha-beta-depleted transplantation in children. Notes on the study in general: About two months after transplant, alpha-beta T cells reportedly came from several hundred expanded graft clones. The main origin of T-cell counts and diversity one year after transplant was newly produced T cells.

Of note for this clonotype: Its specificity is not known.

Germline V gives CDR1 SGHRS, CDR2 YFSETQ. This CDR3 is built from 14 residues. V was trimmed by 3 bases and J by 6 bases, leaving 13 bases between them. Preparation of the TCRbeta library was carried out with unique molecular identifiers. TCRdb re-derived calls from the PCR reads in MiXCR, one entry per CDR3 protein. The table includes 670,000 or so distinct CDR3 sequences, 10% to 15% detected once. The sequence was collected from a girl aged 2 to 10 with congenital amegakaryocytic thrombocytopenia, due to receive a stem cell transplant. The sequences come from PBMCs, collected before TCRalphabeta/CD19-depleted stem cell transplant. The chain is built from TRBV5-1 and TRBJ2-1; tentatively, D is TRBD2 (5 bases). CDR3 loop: CASSYGLDANEQFF. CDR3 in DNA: TGCGCCAGCAGCTACGGACTCGATGCCAATGAGCAGTTCTTC.